The 32 T cell receptor beta chains given below trace back to one sample, sequenced in a study of technical replicates of blood from a handful of donors. Sequenced by immunoSEQ multiplex PCR; TCRdb stores in-frame clones only, minus some. The profile covers roughly 72,000 clones, with approximately 96% appearing a single time and approximately 0.32% taken by the ten largest. Sequenced input: T cells isolated from PBMCs. These receptors all come from a human donor in good health.

This clone was seen a few times. The chain links TRBV29-1 to TRBJ1-1, with D possibly being TRBD1 (6 bases). Germline V gene data show CDR1 as SQVTM and CDR2 as ANQGSEA. The CDR3 contains 11 residues. CDR3: CIIEQGYEAFF. The CDR3 DNA sequence: TGCATCATAGAACAGGGCTATGAAGCTTTCTTT.

The chain couples TRBV6-1 to TRBJ1-1; 7 bases are shared with TRBD1. V trimming: 4 bases; J trimming: 0 bases; junction bases outside the gene matches: 14. The germline V gene has CDR1 MNHNS and CDR2 SASEGT. The CDR3 runs 18 residues. DNA of the CDR3: TGTGCCAGCAGTGTACCGGGACAGCTACCAGTAATGAACACTGAAGCTTTCTTT. Residues: CASSVPGQLPVMNTEAFF.

This clone has a single count. The rearrangement links TRBV19 to TRBJ1-1; D might be TRBD1 (6 bases). The ends were cut back, 6 bases at V and 0 bases at J, with 17 bases in the middle. CDR1 LNHDA and CDR2 SQIVND come from the germline V gene (reference sequence). The CDR3 totals 16 residues. The CDR3, as DNA: TGTGCCAGTAGGCGACCCGGGACAACCCTGAACACTGAAGCTTTCTTT. Its translation is CASRRPGTTLNTEAFF.

The chain links TRBV4-3 to TRBJ2-1; perhaps TRBD2 as D (5 bases). The CDR3 covers 15 residues. Germline loops: CDR1 LGHNA, CDR2 YSLEER. Trimming took off 4 bases at V and 9 bases at J, with 19 bases between the two ends. CDR3 protein: CASSRIMDQRVEQFF. The CDR3 nucleotides are TGCGCCAGCAGCCGGATCATGGACCAGAGGGTTGAGCAGTTCTTC.

The chain is built from TRBV6-6 and TRBJ1-4; TRBD1 agrees at 12 bases. The CDR3 is 14 amino acids. Germline V gene lookup returns CDR1 MNHNY and CDR2 SVGAGI (reference sequence). The trim removed 5 bases at V and 10 bases at J, leaving 5 bases unmatched. The CDR3: CASSRGQGAPKLFF. The DNA for the CDR3 is TGTGCCAGCAGTCGGGGACAGGGGGCTCCAAAACTGTTTTTT.

About this clone itself: One junction end disagrees with the germline gene, perhaps due to a read error. This sequence joins TRBV6-5 and TRBJ1-1, with D hard to call. Per germline, CDR1 MNHEY and CDR2 SVGAGI. The CDR3 is 14 amino acids. The CDR3: CASRYYIGATEAFF. The DNA of the CDR3 is TGTGCCAGCAGATACTACATTGGAGCCACTGAAGCTTTCTTT.

This clone was counted once. The rearrangement joins TRBV4-3 to TRBJ1-5; TRBD1 aligns across 8 bases. CDR3 length equals 14 residues. Per the germline V gene, CDR1 is LGHNA and CDR2 is YSLEER. V lost 1 base, J lost 6 bases, and 2 bases stayed unmatched. CDR3 in DNA: TGCGCCAGCAGCCAAGTAGACAGGGGTCAGCCCCAGCATTTT. Its translation is CASSQVDRGQPQHF.

The rearrangement links TRBV19 to TRBJ1-3; TRBD1 aligns across 10 bases. CDR3 length: 17 amino acids. J lost 1 base, V lost 7 bases, and 10 bases had no gene match. From germline, CDR1 is LNHDA and CDR2 SQIVND (reference sequence). DNA for the CDR3: TGTGCCAGTATGCGACAGGGGGCTTTTGAGTCTGGAAACACCATATATTTT. It specifies CASMRQGAFESGNTIYF.

The V gene is TRBV28, the J gene TRBJ1-4, with 7 bases fitting TRBD1. The germline gives CDR1 MDHEN, CDR2 SYDVKM. The V gene end was trimmed by 10 bases and the J gene end by 6 bases; junction bases not matched to a gene: 5. The CDR3 is 12 residues long. CDR3 sequence (DNA): TGTGCCACCTGGACAGGAGATGAAAAACTGTTTTTT. Translated, it gives CATWTGDEKLFF. Drawing the rest from reference TRBV28 and TRBJ1-4, the complete variable domain is DVKVTQSSRYLVKRTGEKVFLECVQDMDHENMFWYRQDPGLGLRLIYFSYDVKMKEKGDIPEGYSVSREKKERFSLILESASTNQTSMYLCATWTGDEKLFFGSGTQLSVL.

The chain combines TRBV19 with TRBJ2-3; D is perhaps TRBD2 (6 bases). V dropped 6 bases and J dropped 0 bases, with 10 bases sitting between them. This CDR3 has 14 residues. CDR1 and CDR2 from the germline V gene are LNHDA and SQIVND (reference sequence). CDR3 sequence: CASRREFSTDTQYF. CDR3 in DNA: TGTGCCAGTAGGCGGGAATTTAGCACAGATACGCAGTATTTT.

V usage is TRBV14 and J usage is TRBJ2-2; no clear D. CDR1 is SGHDN and CDR2 is FVKESK in the germline V gene. The CDR3 contains 14 residues. The ends were cut back, 3 bases at V and 5 bases at J, with 10 bases in the middle. As DNA, the CDR3 is TGTGCCAGCAGCCAGAGGCGAGGTACCGGGGAGCTGTTTTTT. Amino acid sequence: CASSQRRGTGELFF.

The V call is TRBV30, the J call TRBJ1-3; D is unclear. Trimming stripped 2 bases from V and 3 bases from J, with 8 bases between. Germline CDR1 reads GTSNPN; CDR2 reads SVGIG (reference sequence). This CDR3 comprises 13 residues. CDR3 DNA: TGTGCCTGGAGTAAACAGTTTGGAAACACCATATATTTT. Residues: CAWSKQFGNTIYF.

The chain recombines TRBV11-2 with TRBJ2-7, with 10 bases aligning to TRBD1. The CDR3 is 15 residues long. Losses at the gene ends were 4 bases for V and 5 bases for J; bases not matched to a gene: 8. Germline assignment: CDR1 SGHAT and CDR2 FQNNGV. CDR3 coding DNA: TGTGCCAGCAGCTCTCCTCGGGACAGGGGTAACGAGCAGTACTTC. This sequence encodes CASSSPRDRGNEQYF.

This chain uses TRBV19 with TRBJ1-2; D perhaps matches TRBD1 (5 bases). In germline, CDR1 is LNHDA, CDR2 SQIVND (reference sequence). Trimming stripped 0 bases from V and 4 bases from J, with 18 bases between. The CDR3 extends over 17 amino acids. The CDR3 nucleotides are TGTGCCAGTAGTATAGATGCGTCCGCCAGGGAGGTCTATGGCTACACCTTC. Protein: CASSIDASAREVYGYTF.

CDR3 DNA sequence: TGTGCCAGCAGTCCAGAGGGCGGGATCTACGAGCAGTACTTC. Amino acid sequence: CASSPEGGIYEQYF. The chain employs TRBV27 and TRBJ2-7; possibly TRBD2 for D (6 bases). V lost 5 bases to trimming and J lost 3 bases, with 14 bases between them. Germline CDR1 and CDR2: MNHEY and SMNVEV (reference sequence). The CDR3 length is 14 residues.

V gene TRBV6-6 combines with J gene TRBJ2-7, with 9 bases lining up with TRBD1. Unmatched junction bases numbered 7, after V lost 2 bases and J lost 2 bases. The length of the CDR3 is 16 residues. Per the germline V gene, CDR1 is MNHNY and CDR2 is SVGAGI (reference sequence). The CDR3 nucleotides read TGTGCCAGCAGTTACCCGGGACAGGGATCTCCCTACGAGCAGTACTTC. Translation: CASSYPGQGSPYEQYF.

V is TRBV7-2 and J is TRBJ1-5; TRBD1 matches 9 bases. The CDR3 loop spans 16 amino acids. Germline CDR1 SGHTA, CDR2 FQGNSA. V was clipped by 5 bases and J by 5 bases; unmatched bases: 10. This CDR3 reads CASSTSGQGSYQPQHF. CDR3 nucleotide sequence: TGTGCCAGCAGCACGTCGGGACAGGGTTCTTATCAGCCCCAGCATTTT.

The V call is TRBV18, the J call TRBJ2-5, with 7 bases matching TRBD2. V was clipped by 2 bases and J by 3 bases; unmatched bases: 3. Germline V CDR1 and CDR2: KGHSH, LQKENI. CDR3 length: 14 amino acids. CDR3 region: CASSPVLAEETQYF. CDR3 DNA sequence: TGTGCCAGCTCACCAGTTCTAGCGGAAGAGACCCAGTACTTC.

The chain carries TRBV28 and TRBJ1-3; D unclear. The CDR3 contains 12 residues. CDR1 is MDHEN, CDR2 SYDVKM, per germline. Trimming removed 1 base from V and 6 bases from J, with 4 bases in between. This chain's CDR3 is CASSLSPNTIYF. As DNA, the CDR3 is TGTGCCAGCAGTTTATCTCCAAACACCATATATTTT. Filled out from reference TRBV28 and TRBJ1-3, the complete variable domain reads DVKVTQSSRYLVKRTGEKVFLECVQDMDHENMFWYRQDPGLGLRLIYFSYDVKMKEKGDIPEGYSVSREKKERFSLILESASTNQTSMYLCASSLSPNTIYFGEGSWLTVV.

This chain joins TRBV19 and TRBJ1-3; D is unclear. V gave up 7 bases and J gave up 0 bases, with 7 bases separating them. This CDR3 is built from 13 residues. Germline V gene data show CDR1 as LNHDA and CDR2 as SQIVND (reference sequence). The CDR3 DNA reads TGTGCCAGTATGTCCATCTCTGGAAACACCATATATTTT. Its protein product is CASMSISGNTIYF.

The gene calls are TRBV29-1 and TRBJ1-1; 8 nucleotides match TRBD1. The CDR3 extends over 15 amino acids. V shed 5 bases and J 0 bases; nucleotides not matched to a gene: 8. Germline V CDR1 and CDR2: SQVTM, ANQGSEA. CDR3 sequence: CSVYDQGAMNTEAFF. For the CDR3, the DNA is TGCAGCGTTTATGACCAGGGGGCGATGAACACTGAAGCTTTCTTT.

The rearrangement joins TRBV7-6 to TRBJ2-5; a weak D match, TRBD1 (5 bases). V lost 1 base, J lost 0 bases, and 12 bases lay in between. Per the germline V gene, CDR1 is SGHVS and CDR2 is FNYEAQ. This CDR3 contains 16 residues. Here the CDR3 DNA reads TGTGCCAGCAGCTTAGTTTCGCAGGGCTACCAAGAGACCCAGTACTTC. Encoded protein: CASSLVSQGYQETQYF.

The chain has TRBV30 and TRBJ2-7; weak D call: TRBD2 (6 bases). The CDR3 has 12 amino acids. V lost 3 bases and J lost 2, with 8 bases in between. CDR1 and CDR2 (germline): GTSNPN, SVGIG (reference sequence). CDR3 loop: CAWRTSPYEQYF. In DNA, the CDR3 is TGTGCCTGGAGGACTAGTCCCTACGAGCAGTACTTC.

V usage is TRBV5-8 and J usage is TRBJ1-5; D is ambiguous. Deletions cut 5 bases from V and 1 base from J, with 4 bases between. Germline CDR1 SGHTS, CDR2 YDEGEE. CDR3 length: 12 amino acids. CDR3 nucleotides: TGTGCCAGCAGGAGAAGCAATCAGCCCCAGCATTTT. Its protein product is CASRRSNQPQHF.

The chain is built from TRBV6-1 and TRBJ2-3, with TRBD1 identical over 7 bases. The CDR3 length is 15 residues. V was pared by 7 bases and J by 5 bases, with 12 bases of the junction left unmatched. The V gene's germline CDR1 is MNHNS and CDR2 SASEGT. The CDR3 region is CASNRRQGGKDTQYF. The CDR3 DNA follows: TGTGCCAGCAACCGCCGACAGGGTGGGAAAGATACGCAGTATTTT.

The chain joins TRBV11-2 to TRBJ2-7, with no clear D. Looked up from germline, CDR1 is SGHAT and CDR2 is FQNNGV. The CDR3 contains 12 residues. V lost 3 bases, J lost 3 bases, and 6 bases lay in between. The CDR3 DNA reads TGTGCCAGCAGCTTGTCTTTCTACGAGCAGTACTTC. This sequence encodes CASSLSFYEQYF.

This clone was picked up a small number of times. The V call is TRBV7-9, the J call TRBJ1-1; the D gene is possibly TRBD1 (5 bases). From germline, CDR1 is SEHNR and CDR2 FQNEAQ (reference sequence). The CDR3 is 13 amino acids. Trimming shortened V by 2 bases and J by 7 bases, and 11 bases separated the two germline ends. The CDR3 DNA reads TGTGCCAGCAGCTTACTCGGGGGTCTTGAAGCTTTCTTT. Protein product: CASSLLGGLEAFF.

This clone was picked up one time. The CDR3 loop reads CASSPGTGAYEQYF. CDR3 DNA sequence: TGCGCCAGCAGCCCTGGGACGGGAGCCTACGAGCAGTACTTC. This chain connects TRBV5-1 to TRBJ2-7; possible D gene TRBD2, 6 bases. The CDR3 has 14 amino acids. Trimming removed 4 bases at V and 2 bases at J, with 13 bases between. Germline lookup yields CDR1 SGHRS and CDR2 YFSETQ.

The count of this clone is one. The V gene is TRBV9, the J gene TRBJ2-3; 12 bases agree with TRBD2. Germline loops: CDR1 SGDLS, CDR2 YYNGEE. The CDR3 spans 16 residues. V was clipped by 0 bases and J by 4 bases; unmatched bases: 3. CDR3: CASSVGLAGVADTQYF. The CDR3 DNA reads as TGTGCCAGCAGCGTAGGACTAGCGGGAGTGGCAGATACGCAGTATTTT. Variable domain in full (rest from reference TRBV9 and TRBJ2-3): DSGVTQTPKHLITATGQRVTLRCSPRSGDLSVYWYQQSLDQGLQFLIQYYNGEERAKGNILERFSAQQFPDLHSELNLSSLELGDSALYFCASSVGLAGVADTQYFGPGTRLTVL.

The V and J genes are TRBV4-2 and TRBJ2-1, with TRBD2 matching over 13 bases. The CDR3 sequence is 16 residues long. Germline V gives CDR1 LGHNA, CDR2 YNFKEQ. V lost 0 bases and J lost 10; bases outside the gene matches: 6. As DNA, the CDR3 is TGTGCCAGCAGCCAAGAACGGGGACTAGCGGGAATGGAGCAGTTCTTC. Translated: CASSQERGLAGMEQFF.

The CDR3 reads CASSFQGYQPQHF. CDR3 in DNA: TGTGCCAGCAGTTTTCAGGGGTATCAGCCCCAGCATTTT. The V and J genes are TRBV27 and TRBJ1-5, with TRBD1 as a possible D gene (6 bases). The CDR3 spans 13 residues. CDR1 and CDR2 (germline): MNHEY, SMNVEV (reference sequence). Trimming stripped 3 bases from V and 5 bases from J, with 8 bases between.

The chain is built from TRBV6-5 and TRBJ1-1; D is unresolved. Trimming stripped 3 bases from V and 4 bases from J, with 12 bases between. Germline CDR1 MNHEY, CDR2 SVGAGI. The CDR3 sequence is 14 residues long. The CDR3, as DNA: TGTGCCAGCAGTTATCGGGGTGAGGGCACTGAAGCTTTCTTT. It is translated as CASSYRGEGTEAFF.